This T cell receptor (beta chain) is drawn from a study of T-cell reconstitution after alpha-beta-depleted transplantation in children. Whole-study findings and limits: Some patients showed high day-60 TCRbeta diversity, which derived from surviving recipient T cells and thymic progenitors. Several hundred expanded graft clones reportedly supplied alpha-beta T cells about two months after transplant. Once a year had passed after transplant, T-cell counts and diversity came mostly from newly produced T cells.

Germline assignment: CDR1 MNHEY and CDR2 SVGEGT. V lost 0 bases and J 6 bases, leaving 11 bases between the germline ends. CDR3 length equals 15 residues. This clonotype was seen at least ten times. No antigen is known for it. It was with unique molecular identifiers that the TCRbeta library was prepared. TCRdb redid the calling of the PCR reads with MiXCR, one entry per CDR3 protein. The profile shows about 240,000 distinct CDR3 sequences, about a quarter of them singletons. The source material was PBMCs, sampled before TCRalphabeta/CD19-depleted stem cell transplant. The chain couples TRBV6-2 or TRBV6-3 to TRBJ2-2; D is unclear. This receptor was taken from a girl aged 2-10 years with Fanconi anemia, due to receive a stem cell transplant. The CDR3 spells CASSYSTDVPGELFF. CDR3 DNA sequence: TGTGCCAGCAGTTACTCGACGGATGTTCCCGGGGAGCTGTTTTTT.